Listed here are 10 T cell receptor beta chains from one sample, sequenced in a study of T cell repertoires in cytomegalovirus infection. MiXCR, applied by TCRdb to the reads, yields one record per CDR3 protein. The sample carries roughly 180,000 distinct CDR3 sequences, roughly a fifth recorded once. These TCRs' antigens remain unknown. Sample: CD8+ T cells from cultured PBMCs, taken from culture after CMV antigen stimulation. Every receptor here comes from a human donor in good health (CMV status not recorded). Some clones in this sample may be carry-over from other donors' samples.

V and J are TRBV9 and TRBJ1-1, with 7 positions matching TRBD1. The junction had 3 bases not matched to a gene; V was cut back by 0 bases and J by 7 bases. This CDR3 is built from 13 residues. The germline CDR1 and CDR2 sequences are SGDLS and YYNGEE. CDR3 region: CASSVAWDSEAFF. The CDR3 nucleotides read TGTGCCAGCAGCGTAGCATGGGACAGTGAAGCTTTCTTT.

This clonotype was seen ten or more times. The chain couples TRBV7-9 to TRBJ1-1; D gene unclear. CDR3 length equals 12 residues. V shed 5 bases and J shed 7 bases, with 11 bases lying between them. CDR1 and CDR2 (germline): SEHNR, FQNEAQ (reference sequence). CDR3 sequence: CASSRTSDEAFF. As DNA, the CDR3 is TGTGCCAGCAGCCGGACGTCTGATGAAGCTTTCTTT.

This sequence joins TRBV5-5 and TRBJ2-1; D assignment may be TRBD1 or TRBD2 (5 bases each). V was trimmed by 6 bases and J by 6 bases, leaving 16 bases between them. Germline V lookup: CDR1 SGHKS, CDR2 YYEKEE (reference sequence). The CDR3 is made up of 14 amino acids. CDR3 amino acids: CASTKGSSSNEQFF. In DNA, the CDR3 is TGTGCCAGCACCAAGGGGAGCTCAAGCAATGAGCAGTTCTTC.

This clonotype was recorded a few times. CDR3: CASSPYPPQGWGEYGYTF. The CDR3 region has the DNA TGTGCCAGCAGTCCATATCCCCCCCAAGGTTGGGGGGAATATGGCTACACCTTC. The V and J genes are TRBV27 and TRBJ1-2, with a tentative D call TRBD1 (5 bases). The CDR3 runs 18 residues. V shed 5 bases and J shed 5 bases, with 27 bases lying between them. The germline CDR1 and CDR2 sequences are MNHEY and SMNVEV (reference sequence).

This clonotype was picked up a small number of times. This rearrangement joins TRBV28 to TRBJ2-7; 9 bases agree with TRBD1. Germline lookup yields CDR1 MDHEN and CDR2 SYDVKM. Trimming took 5 bases from V and 6 from J; bases not matched to a gene: 8. This CDR3 contains 14 residues. This CDR3 reads CASSISGTGSEQYF. In DNA, the CDR3 is TGTGCCAGCAGTATTTCCGGGACAGGGTCCGAGCAGTACTTC.

This chain links TRBV6-1 with TRBJ1-2, with D possibly matching TRBD1 (5 bases). Trimming left V 10 bases short and J 4 bases short, with 16 bases between. Germline CDR1 is MNHNS and CDR2 is SASEGT. There are 13 residues in the CDR3. CDR3 DNA sequence: TGTGCCATCGTAAGGCAGGGCCTCTATGGCTACACCTTC. Translation gives CAIVRQGLYGYTF.

The chain joins TRBV7-9 to TRBJ2-1; D is undetermined. Trimming cost V 1 base and J 2 bases, with 9 bases left between them. The CDR3 contains 15 residues. Germline CDR1 reads SEHNR; CDR2 reads FQNEAQ (reference sequence). CDR3: CASSLDSGPYNEQFF. In DNA form, the CDR3 reads TGTGCCAGCAGCTTAGATTCAGGACCCTACAATGAGCAGTTCTTC.

This clonotype appeared a few times. This rearrangement joins TRBV12-3 or TRBV12-4 to TRBJ2-1, with 9 bases that match TRBD2. CDR3 length: 15 residues. The ends lost 5 bases at V and 4 bases at J; junction bases unmatched: 6. CDR3 in amino acids: CASSPLAGLYNEQFF. CDR3 nucleotide sequence: TGTGCCAGCAGTCCACTAGCGGGCCTTTACAATGAGCAGTTCTTC.

Many counts were recorded for this clonotype. The chain carries TRBV7-8 and TRBJ2-5; D gene uncertain. The ends were cut back, 3 bases at V and 1 base at J, with 9 bases in the middle. The CDR3 length is 14 residues. Looked up from germline, CDR1 is SGHVS and CDR2 is FQNEAQ. CDR3: CASSFSPGQETQYF. Here the CDR3 DNA reads TGTGCCAGCAGCTTTTCGCCGGGCCAAGAGACCCAGTACTTC. Looking up the rest from reference TRBV7-8 and TRBJ2-5 gives the full variable domain: GAGVSQSPRYKVAKRGQDVALRCDPISGHVSLFWYQQALGQGPEFLTYFQNEAQLDKSGLPSDRFFAERPEGSVSTLKIQRTQQEDSAVYLCASSFSPGQETQYFGPGTRLLVL.

The gene calls are TRBV7-9 and TRBJ2-7; D perhaps matches TRBD1 (6 bases). Germline V CDR1 and CDR2: SEHNR, FQNEAQ (reference sequence). V gave up 4 bases and J gave up 3 bases, with 13 bases separating them. This CDR3 has 14 residues. The CDR3 nucleotides are TGTGCCAGCAGCTCAGGCCGAGGGGGCTACGAGCAGTACTTC. Translation: CASSSGRGGYEQYF.